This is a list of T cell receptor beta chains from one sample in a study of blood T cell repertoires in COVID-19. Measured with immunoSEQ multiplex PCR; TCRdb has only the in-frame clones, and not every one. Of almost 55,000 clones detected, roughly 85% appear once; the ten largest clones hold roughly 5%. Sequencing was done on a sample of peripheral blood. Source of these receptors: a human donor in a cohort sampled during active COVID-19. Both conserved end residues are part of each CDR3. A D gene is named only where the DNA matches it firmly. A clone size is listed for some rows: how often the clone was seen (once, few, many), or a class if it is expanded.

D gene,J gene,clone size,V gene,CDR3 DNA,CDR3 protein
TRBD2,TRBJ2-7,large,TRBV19,TGTGCCACCGCGGGGGATCCCTACGAGCAGTACTTC,CATAGDPYEQYF
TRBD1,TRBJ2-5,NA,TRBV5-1,TGCGCCAGCAGCTTCCGCAGGGGGCAGGAGACCCAGTACTTC,CASSFRRGQETQYF
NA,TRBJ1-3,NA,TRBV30,TGTGCCTGGAGTGTAACAGGGAGCTCTGGAAACACCATATATTTT,CAWSVTGSSGNTIYF
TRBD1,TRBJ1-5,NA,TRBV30,TGTGCCTGGGGACAGGTGGATCAGCCCCAGCATTTT,CAWGQVDQPQHF
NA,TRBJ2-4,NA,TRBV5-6,TGTGCCAGCAGCTTGGACACTACCTTAGCCAAAAACATTCAGTACTTC,CASSLDTTLAKNIQYF
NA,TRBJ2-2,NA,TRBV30,TGTGCCTGGATCCCTAAAAGGGGCGGAGTTATCGGGGAGCTGTTTTTT,CAWIPKRGGVIGELFF
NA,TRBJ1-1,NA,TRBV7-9,TGTGCCAGCATCCCAGACCGCTACGACAGACAGAACACTGAAGCTTTCTTT,CASIPDRYDRQNTEAFF
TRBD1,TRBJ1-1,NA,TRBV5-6,TGTGCCAGCAGCTTGCGACAGGGGACTGAAGCTTTCTTT,CASSLRQGTEAFF
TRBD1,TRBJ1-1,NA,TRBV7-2,TGTGCCAGCAGGACAGGGTTGAACACTGAAGCTTTCTTT,CASRTGLNTEAFF
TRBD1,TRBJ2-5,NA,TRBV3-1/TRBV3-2,TGTGCCAGCAGCCCCGGGTCTGACAGGGCACGCCCGGGGGAGACCCAGTACTTC,CASSPGSDRARPGETQYF
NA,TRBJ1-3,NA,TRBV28,TGTGCCAGCAGTTTATCAGGAACTGGAAACACCATATATTTT,CASSLSGTGNTIYF
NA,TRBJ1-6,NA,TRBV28,TGTGCCAGCAGTTATATAGGGGATTCACCCCTCCACTTT,CASSYIGDSPLHF
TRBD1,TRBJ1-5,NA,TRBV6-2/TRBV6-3,TGTGCCAGCAGTTACTCGACGACAGGGGGGAATCAGCCCCAGCATTTT,CASSYSTTGGNQPQHF
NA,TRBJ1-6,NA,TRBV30,TGTGCCTGGAGTGTACTGGCGGGGTCCCCCTCTATTTCACCCCTCCACTTT,CAWSVLAGSPSISPLHF
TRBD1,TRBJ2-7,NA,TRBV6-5,TGTGCCACCCGGGACAGAGGCTCCTACGAGCAGTACTTC,CATRDRGSYEQYF
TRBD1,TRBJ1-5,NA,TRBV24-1,TGTGCCACCAGTGATTCCGGGACAGGTTCTTATCAGCCCCAGCATTTT,CATSDSGTGSYQPQHF
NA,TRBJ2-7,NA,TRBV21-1,TGTGCCAGCAGCAAAGTAGGCGTTAGCATAAACTACGAGCAGTACTTC,CASSKVGVSINYEQYF
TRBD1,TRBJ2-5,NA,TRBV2,TGTGCCAGCAGGCGTACCCGGACAGGAGAGACCCAGTACTTC,CASRRTRTGETQYF
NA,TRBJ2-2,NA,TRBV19,TGTGCCAGTAGAACCGGGACAACGGCAACCGGGGAGCTGTTTTTT,CASRTGTTATGELFF
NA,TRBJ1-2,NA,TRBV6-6,TGTGCCAGCAGCGCCCGAGGGGGTGGCTACACCTTC,CASSARGGGYTF
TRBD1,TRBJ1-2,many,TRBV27,TGTGCCAGCAGTTTTTTAGCAATGGTGGACAGGGGAACCTATGGCTACACCTTC,CASSFLAMVDRGTYGYTF
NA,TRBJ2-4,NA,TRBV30,TGTGCCTGGAGTACCGGGACACTTTTGAGAAACATTCAGTACTTC,CAWSTGTLLRNIQYF
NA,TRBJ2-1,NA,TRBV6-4,TGTGCCAGCAGTGAAGGGGGGGCCGACTACAATGAGCAGTTCTTC,CASSEGGADYNEQFF
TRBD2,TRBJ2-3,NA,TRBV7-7,TGTGCCAGCAGCTTAGGGACGGGGGGGCCCCTGGTAGATACGCAGTATTTT,CASSLGTGGPLVDTQYF
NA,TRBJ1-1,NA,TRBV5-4,TGTGCCAGCAGCTTACCAGGGAAAGAGAACACTGAAGCTTTCTTT,CASSLPGKENTEAFF
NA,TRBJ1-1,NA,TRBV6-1,TGTGCCAGCAGTGATGTGTTCGTAATGAACACTGAAGCTTTCTTT,CASSDVFVMNTEAFF
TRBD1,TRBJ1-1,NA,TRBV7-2,TGTGCCAGCAGCTTAGGACAGGGCGACACTGAAGCTTTCTTT,CASSLGQGDTEAFF
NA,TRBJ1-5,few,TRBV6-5,TGTGCCAGCAGTAGTGGTGGGGGGGGCAATCAGCCCCAGCATTTT,CASSSGGGGNQPQHF
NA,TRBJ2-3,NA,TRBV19,TGTGCCAGTAAAAGTGCGTCGGACTTAGATACGCAGTATTTT,CASKSASDLDTQYF
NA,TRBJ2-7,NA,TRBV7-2,TGTGCCAGCAGCTTATTGAGCCCCGGACAGTCCTACGAGCAGTACTTC,CASSLLSPGQSYEQYF
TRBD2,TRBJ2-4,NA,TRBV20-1,TGCAGTGCTAGAGATCAGTTGACTAGCAACTTC,CSARDQLTSNF
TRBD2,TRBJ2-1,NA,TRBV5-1,TGCGCCAGCAGCCAAACTAGCGGGGGGGCCCATGAGCAGTTCTTC,CASSQTSGGAHEQFF
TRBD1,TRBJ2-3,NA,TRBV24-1,TGTGCCACCAGTGATTTGACAGGGGGCGACCCTAGCACAGATACGCAGTATTTT,CATSDLTGGDPSTDTQYF
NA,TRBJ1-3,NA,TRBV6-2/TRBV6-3,TGTGCCAGCAGTAACAGGTTGACTGGAAACACCATATATTTT,CASSNRLTGNTIYF
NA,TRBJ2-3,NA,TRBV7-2,TGTGCCAGCAGCCCCTTGTTGGGCCTCAGCACAGATACGCAGTATTTT,CASSPLLGLSTDTQYF
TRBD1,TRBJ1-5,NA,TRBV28,TGTGCCAGCAGGCTAGGGGGCGGCAATCAGCCCCAGCATTTT,CASRLGGGNQPQHF
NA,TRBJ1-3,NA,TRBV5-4,TGTGCCAGCAGCCAGGGCTCCGGAAACACCATATATTTT,CASSQGSGNTIYF
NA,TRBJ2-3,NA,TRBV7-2,TGTGCCAGCAGCCGGGGGGCCGATACGCAGTATTTT,CASSRGADTQYF
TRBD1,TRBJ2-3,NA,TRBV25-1,TGTGCCAGCAAAGGGGGCGCAGCAGATACGCAGTATTTT,CASKGGAADTQYF
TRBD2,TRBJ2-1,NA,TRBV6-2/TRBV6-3,TGTGCCAGCAGTCCCTCTCCAGCGGGGTACAGATACAATGAGCAGTTCTTC,CASSPSPAGYRYNEQFF
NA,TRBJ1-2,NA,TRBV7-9,TGTGCCAGCAGCTTAGGCAACCAGGACTATGGCTACACCTTC,CASSLGNQDYGYTF
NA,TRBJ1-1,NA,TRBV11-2,TGTGCCAGCAGCTTAGCGGGTTTTGCGGAGAACACTGAAGCTTTCTTT,CASSLAGFAENTEAFF
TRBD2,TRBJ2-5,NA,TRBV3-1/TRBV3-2,TGTGCCAGCAGTTCTACTAGCGCCCAAGAGACCCAGTACTTC,CASSSTSAQETQYF
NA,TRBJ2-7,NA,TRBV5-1,TGCGCCAGCAGCTTGGCCGGGACACACGACTACGAGCAGTACTTC,CASSLAGTHDYEQYF
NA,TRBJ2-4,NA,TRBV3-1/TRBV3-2,TGTGCCAGCAGCCAAGAGGCGTGCAGGCCCCTAGCCAAAAACATTCAGTACTTC,CASSQEACRPLAKNIQYF
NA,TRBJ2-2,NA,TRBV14,TGTGCCAGCAGCCAAGAGCAGGGGCGAACCGGGGAGCTGTTTTTT,CASSQEQGRTGELFF
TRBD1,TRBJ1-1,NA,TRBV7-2,TGTGCCAGCAGAGACAGGGAAACGAACACTGAAGCTTTCTTT,CASRDRETNTEAFF
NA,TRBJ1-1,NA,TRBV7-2,TGTGCCAGCAGCCCGGGACACCAGAACACTGAAGCTTTCTTT,CASSPGHQNTEAFF
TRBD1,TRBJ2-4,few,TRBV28,TGTGCCAGCAGTTTAGGGACAGAGGGAGCCAAAAACATTCAGTACTTC,CASSLGTEGAKNIQYF
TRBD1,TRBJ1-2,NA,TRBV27,TGTGCCAGCAGTTTAGCAGGACAGGGGTCTGGCTACACCTTC,CASSLAGQGSGYTF
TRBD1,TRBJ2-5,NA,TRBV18,TGTGCCAGCTCACCAGGGACAGTACAAGAGACCCAGTACTTC,CASSPGTVQETQYF
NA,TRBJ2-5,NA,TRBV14,TGTGCCAGCAGCCAAGGTAGCGGACCTCAAGAGACCCAGTACTTC,CASSQGSGPQETQYF